This record looks at one T cell receptor (beta chain) sequence and its context. MiXCR, run by TCRdb on the 5' RACE reads, gives a single entry per CDR3 protein. Found here are over 500,000 distinct CDR3 sequences, approximately 15% of them singletons; the top ten hold 8.1%. This record comes from a study of T-cell memory formation after mild COVID-19. This sequence originates from an adult woman who had mild COVID-19 (a few samples of this study predate the infection). Cell type and time point are not known. Sequencing was performed on PBMCs or a T cell subset sorted from them (not recorded which).

The CDR3 is CASSHGGITDTEAFF. The CDR3 nucleotides read TGCGCCAGCAGTCATGGGGGGATAACGGACACTGAAGCTTTCTTT. This sequence joins TRBV23-1 and TRBJ1-1; a weak D match, TRBD1 (5 bases). TRBV23-1 is an open reading frame whose function is uncertain. The CDR3 has 15 residues. The ends were cut back, 3 bases at V and 3 bases at J, with 14 bases in the middle.